These T cell receptor beta chains were read from a single sample in a study of shared clonotypes between healthy human individuals. Clones were sequenced by immunoSEQ multiplex PCR, and TCRdb holds only the in-frame ones, with some missing. The sample has 2 million to 3 million clones, over 85% seen once; the top ten hold roughly 0.15%. The material sequenced was naive CD4+ T cells sorted from blood. These receptor sequences come from a man between 18 and 29 years old in good health. Both conserved end residues are part of each CDR3. A D gene is named only where the DNA matches it firmly. Clone size appears in some rows only: once, few, many, or a class for an expanded clone.

V gene,clone size,D gene,J gene,CDR3 DNA,CDR3 protein
TRBV5-1,.,.,TRBJ2-7,TGCGCCAGCGCGACAGGCGAAAGCTCCTACGAGCAGTACTTC,CASATGESSYEQYF
TRBV5-1,.,TRBD1,TRBJ1-4,TGCGCCAGCAGAGCAGGGGGAACTAATGAAAAACTGTTTTTT,CASRAGGTNEKLFF
TRBV7-2,.,.,TRBJ2-2,TGTGCCAGCAGCTCATCTAACTCCGGGACCCTTGTGGGGGAGCTGTTTTTT,CASSSSNSGTLVGELFF
TRBV6-1,.,.,TRBJ2-3,TGTGCCAGCAGTCTTACAGATACGCAGTATTTT,CASSLTDTQYF
TRBV28,.,.,TRBJ1-2,TGTGCCAGCAGTTTAGGAGATGCGATCAGGTACACCTTC,CASSLGDAIRYTF
TRBV19,.,TRBD1,TRBJ1-1,TGTGCCAGTAGCTCGGGGACAGCAGTTGTTGAAGCTTTCTTT,CASSSGTAVVEAFF
TRBV19,.,.,TRBJ1-5,TGTGCCAGTAGTATCGGACTAAGTATCAATCAGCCCCAGCATTTT,CASSIGLSINQPQHF
TRBV5-4,.,TRBD2,TRBJ2-3,TGTGCTGTCTCGGCTAGCGGGGCGGAGACGCAGTATTTT,CAVSASGAETQYF
TRBV29-1,.,TRBD1,TRBJ2-7,TGCAGCGTTGGGGACGGGACAGGGGTAACCTACGAGCAGTACTTC,CSVGDGTGVTYEQYF
TRBV5-1,once,.,TRBJ2-3,TGCGCCAGCAGCGTTGCCGGGACTGACACGGGGGTGCAGTATTTT,CASSVAGTDTGVQYF
TRBV5-1,.,TRBD1,TRBJ1-1,TGCGCCAGCAGCCCCCAGGGGGCCACCACTGAAGCTTTCTTT,CASSPQGATTEAFF
TRBV7-2,.,.,TRBJ2-1,TGTGCCAGCAGCTTATCGGGGCGGGCGGTGGGGAATGAGCAGTTCTTC,CASSLSGRAVGNEQFF
TRBV7-8,.,TRBD2,TRBJ2-2,TGTGCCAGCAGCTTAGTCCCGGTCCCGGCGGGACTAGCGGGGGGGCCCGGGGAGCTGTTTTTT,CASSLVPVPAGLAGGPGELFF
TRBV7-2,.,TRBD1,TRBJ1-5,TGTGCCAGCACCCGCTCCGGGACAGAGCCCCAGCATTTT,CASTRSGTEPQHF
TRBV18,once,TRBD1,TRBJ2-5,TGTGCCAGCTCACCACCGGGACAGTCAGGGGAGACCCAGTACTTC,CASSPPGQSGETQYF
TRBV11-2,.,.,TRBJ1-2,TGTGCCAGCAGCTTAGATCGCACAGCTGAGGGCTACACCTTC,CASSLDRTAEGYTF
TRBV9,.,TRBD2,TRBJ2-7,TGTGCCAGCAGCCCTTCCTCGGGACAGTTATTTCCCGGACTAGCGGGAGGTCTCTACGAGCAGTACTTC,CASSPSSGQLFPGLAGGLYEQYF
TRBV30,.,.,TRBJ2-2,TGTGCCTGGAGTGTAAGGCTGGCCGGGGAGCTGTTTTTT,CAWSVRLAGELFF
TRBV6-1,.,TRBD1,TRBJ1-6,TGTGCCAGCAGTCTGGGACAGGGGATTAATTCACCCCTCCACTTT,CASSLGQGINSPLHF
TRBV5-1,few,.,TRBJ1-6,TGCGCCAGCAGCAGGAATGCGAATTCACCCCTCCACTTT,CASSRNANSPLHF
TRBV2,once,TRBD2,TRBJ2-1,TGTGCCAGCATTTGGGGGACTAGCGGGGGGGCCCCTCACAATGAGCAGTTCTTC,CASIWGTSGGAPHNEQFF
TRBV11-2,few,.,TRBJ1-1,TGTGCCTCGAGGGCAGATCTAAACACTGAAGCTTTCTTT,CASRADLNTEAFF